The present T cell receptor beta chain was sequenced within a study of blood T cell repertoires in COVID-19 (dated by TCRdb to 2020 to 2021). Turning to the overall study: Samples from collaborators originated in the United States, Italy and Spain and spanned both the acute and convalescent phases of COVID-19. The prospective study material was composed of cDNA or gDNA derived from T cells, B-cell-depleted T cells, or PBMCs. Subjects who had been exposed to COVID-19, were actively infected with it, or had recovered from it provided the deeply sampled blood TCRbeta repertoires that made up the dataset. A freely available public database, intended as a resource for researchers studying the immune response to SARS-CoV-2, is where the repertoires were released. The samples were drawn from the first 160 participants of the ongoing ImmuneRACE study and from under 1,500 subjects provided by 6 global collaborators. The sample metadata nearly always contained a de-identified subject ID, COVID-19 status, age in years and sex. Where HLA class I and class II types were available, the types were taken from metadata supplied by the sample provider, not from assay-based typing. General findings and caveats noted by the study authors: How much clinical and demographic metadata was included differed by source and by participant, and the metadata was provided uncurated.

To note about this clone: The antigen this receptor binds is unknown. Per-nucleotide qualities are absent, and no much larger clonotype sits a single base away.

CDR1 SGDLS and CDR2 YYNGEE were looked up in the germline V gene. At the junction V is shortened by 3 bases and J by 7 bases, with 17 bases in between. From the cysteine through the phenylalanine, the CDR3 covers 15 amino acids. Only the CDR3 DNA is retained, 45 bases long and in frame from the first base. The immunoSEQ Assay, a bias-controlled multiplex PCR, was used to amplify TCRbeta CDR3 regions from genomic DNA. The authors' pipeline ran thus. Nucleated cell counts per sample were estimated from amplification of reference gene primers within the assay. To quantify the absolute abundance of each unique TCRbeta CDR3 rearrangement, sequence reads were collapsed and filtered. Productive Simpson clonality was computed per sample as the square root of Simpson's diversity index over productive rearrangements. TCRdb provides this immuneACCESS table in a form limited to in-frame rearrangements. Some clones are lacking; in checked studies, under half of them reflect an unresolved V gene, and why the rest are absent is not known. D and trimming come from the DNA, and the V and J calls and clone size come from that table. The sample yields about 180,000 clones; 80% to 85% were counted once. The ten largest clonotypes hold around 7% of the sample.

One collaborating source in Seattle enrolled patients while the patients were actively infected and followed the patients over time throughout the course of disease. Collaborating institutions collected whole blood in K2EDTA tubes following their own protocols. Collaborator samples were shipped for TCRbeta analysis as frozen whole blood, isolated PBMCs, or DNA extracted from either sample type. What was sequenced was peripheral blood. The rearrangement combines TRBV9 with TRBJ2-1; the D gene is perhaps TRBD2, from 6 matching bases. The TCR comes from a woman aged 35 to 49 with COVID-19, enrolled during active disease. The CDR3 here reads CASSGRDFLTNEQFF. The bases are TGTGCCAGCAGCGGACGGGACTTCTTAACTAATGAGCAGTTCTTC.